This T cell receptor beta chain was recorded in a study of blood T cell repertoires in COVID-19. V shed 0 bases and J 5 bases; nucleotides not matched to a gene: 6. CDR1 and CDR2 (germline): SGHRS, YFSETQ. The CDR3 totals 16 residues. The authors' processing: Quantification of nucleated cells was approximated via reference gene primer amplification. Repertoires were generated with immunoSEQ multiplex PCR, while TCRdb's copy carries only in-frame clones and drops some. V, J and clone size are those of that table, while D and trimming were read from the DNA. The sample records about 200,000 clones, approximately 86% being singletons.

The genes are TRBV5-1 and TRBJ2-1; TRBD2 agrees at 9 bases. The receptor comes from a man aged 55 to 70 with acute or convalescent COVID-19. Sequenced input: peripheral blood. As DNA, the CDR3 is TGCGCCAGCAGCTTGGCGGGACTAGCCTTGAACAATGAGCAGTTCTTC. Its protein product is CASSLAGLALNNEQFF.